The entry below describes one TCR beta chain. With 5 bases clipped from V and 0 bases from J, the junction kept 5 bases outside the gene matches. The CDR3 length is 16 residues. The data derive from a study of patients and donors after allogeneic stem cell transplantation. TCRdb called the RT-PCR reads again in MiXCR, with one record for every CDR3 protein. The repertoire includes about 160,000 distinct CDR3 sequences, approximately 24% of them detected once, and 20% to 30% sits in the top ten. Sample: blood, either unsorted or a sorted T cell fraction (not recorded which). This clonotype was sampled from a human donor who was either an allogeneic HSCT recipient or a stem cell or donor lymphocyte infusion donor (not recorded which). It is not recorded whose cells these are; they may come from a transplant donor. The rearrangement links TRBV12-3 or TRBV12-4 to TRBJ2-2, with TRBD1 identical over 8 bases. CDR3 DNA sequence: TGTGCCAGCAGTCGTTCACAGGGGGCGAACACCGGGGAGCTGTTTTTT. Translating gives CASSRSQGANTGELFF.